The following is a T cell receptor (beta chain) sequence with its context. Original methodology: Nucleated cell counts were estimated from reference gene primer amplification. Assay: immunoSEQ multiplex PCR; the TCRdb copy retains only in-frame clones and omits some. Clone size and V and J calls were adopted from that table, with D and trimming inferred from the DNA. Of 200,000 to 250,000 clones listed, about nine tenths are singletons. This entry belongs to a study of blood T cell repertoires in COVID-19. Study overall: The United States, Italy and Spain were the sources of the acute and convalescent COVID-19 samples. Sources were T cells, B-cell-depleted T cells, or PBMCs; the material itself was cDNA or gDNA.

The germline V and J ends were trimmed by 3 bases and 3 bases, with 8 bases remaining between them. The length of the CDR3 is 14 residues. Looked up from germline, CDR1 is KGHSH and CDR2 is LQKENI. Participant ages covered about 18 to 89 years across about two dozen US areas. The receptor comes from a woman aged 40 to 49 with acute COVID-19. The material sequenced was PBMCs or T cells enriched from blood (not recorded which). The rearrangement joins TRBV18 to TRBJ1-4; perhaps TRBD1 as D (5 bases). The CDR3 is CASSPGQANEKLFF. CDR3 nucleotides: TGTGCCAGCTCACCTGGACAAGCTAATGAAAAACTGTTTTTT.